This T cell receptor (beta chain) is from a study of immune evolution from preneoplasia to lung adenocarcinoma. Study background: HLA loss of heterozygosity: 7% AIS, less than 18% MIA, about 35% ADC, none AAH.

The data were produced by immunoSEQ multiplex PCR, yet TCRdb's version contains in-frame clones alone and is incomplete. The sample shows 5,500 to 6,500 clones, 70% to 80% of them seen only once. The length of the CDR3 is 15 residues. Regarding this clone: Its antigen is undetermined.

Macro-dissection enriched premalignant or tumor cells before nucleic acid extraction. Points from the study as a whole: Normal lung had the highest top T cell clone frequencies.

The source material was FFPE minimally invasive lung adenocarcinoma tissue. The TCR originated in a person aged 50 or older with lung adenocarcinoma. V gene TRBV21-1 combines with J gene TRBJ2-7; TRBD2 is taken as the D call from the table, unchecked against the DNA. TRBV21-1 constitutes a pseudogene. CDR3 nucleotides: TGTGCCAGCAGCAACTTAACTAGCGGGCACTACGAGCAGTACTTC. It codes for CASSNLTSGHYEQYF.